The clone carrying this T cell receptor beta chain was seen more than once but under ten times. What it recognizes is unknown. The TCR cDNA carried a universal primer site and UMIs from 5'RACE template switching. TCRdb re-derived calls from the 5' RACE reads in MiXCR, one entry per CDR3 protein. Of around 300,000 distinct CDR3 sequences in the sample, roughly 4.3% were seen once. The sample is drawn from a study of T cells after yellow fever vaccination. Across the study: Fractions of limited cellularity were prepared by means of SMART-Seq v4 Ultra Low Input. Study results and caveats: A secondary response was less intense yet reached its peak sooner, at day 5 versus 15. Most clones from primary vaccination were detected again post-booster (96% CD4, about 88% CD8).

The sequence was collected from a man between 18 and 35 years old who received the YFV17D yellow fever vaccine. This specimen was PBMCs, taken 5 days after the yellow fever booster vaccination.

The CDR3 loop is CASSPGTESYEQYF. The CDR3 DNA follows: TGTGCCAGCTCACCAGGGACAGAGTCCTACGAGCAGTACTTC. The chain employs TRBV18 and TRBJ2-7, with TRBD1 identical over 7 bases. Germline-derived CDR1 and CDR2 are KGHSH and LQKENI. The CDR3 consists of 14 residues. V shed 2 bases, J shed 1 base, and the junction held 2 bases outside the gene matches.